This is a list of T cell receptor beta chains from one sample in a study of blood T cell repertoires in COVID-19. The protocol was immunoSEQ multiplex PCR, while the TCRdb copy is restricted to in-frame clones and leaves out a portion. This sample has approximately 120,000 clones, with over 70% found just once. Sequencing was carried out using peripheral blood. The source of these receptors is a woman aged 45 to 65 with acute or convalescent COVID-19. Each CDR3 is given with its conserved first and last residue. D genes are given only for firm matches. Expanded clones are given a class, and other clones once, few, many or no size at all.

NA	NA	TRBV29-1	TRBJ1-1	CSVGKGGRAEAFF	TGCAGCGTTGGAAAAGGGGGACGGGCTGAAGCTTTCTTT
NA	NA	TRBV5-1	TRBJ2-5	CASSISSETQYF	TGCGCCAGCAGCATCTCCTCGGAGACCCAGTACTTC
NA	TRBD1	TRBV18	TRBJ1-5	CASSPGDRNNQPQHF	TGTGCCAGCTCACCCGGGGACAGGAACAATCAGCCCCAGCATTTT
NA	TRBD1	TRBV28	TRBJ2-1	CASSLPLQTGAYNEQFF	TGTGCCAGCAGTTTACCCCTACAGACAGGGGCCTACAATGAGCAGTTCTTC
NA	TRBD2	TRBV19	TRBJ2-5	CASSIDRASGRETQYF	TGTGCCAGTAGTATAGATCGAGCTAGCGGGCGAGAGACCCAGTACTTC
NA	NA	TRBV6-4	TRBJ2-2	CASSDKLGTAPGELFF	TGTGCCAGCAGTGATAAGTTGGGCACTGCCCCCGGGGAGCTGTTTTTT
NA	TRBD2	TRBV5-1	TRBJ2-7	CASSLPAGGSYEQYF	TGCGCCAGCAGCTTACCGGCGGGGGGCTCCTACGAGCAGTACTTC
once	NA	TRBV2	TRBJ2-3	CAIRGAAPSQYF	TGTGCCATCCGGGGGGCCGCTCCCTCGCAGTATTTT
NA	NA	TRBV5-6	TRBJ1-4	CASRLTRATNEKLFF	TGTGCCAGCAGACTGACGAGGGCAACTAATGAAAAACTGTTTTTT
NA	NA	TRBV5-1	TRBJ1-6	CASSLDSYNSPLHF	TGCGCCAGCAGCTTGGACAGCTATAATTCACCCCTCCACTTT
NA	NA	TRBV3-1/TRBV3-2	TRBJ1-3	CASSQRTGTGNTIYF	TGTGCCAGCAGCCAAAGAACAGGGACTGGAAACACCATATATTTT
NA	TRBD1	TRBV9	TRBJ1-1	CASSSGQGRSEAFF	TGTGCCAGCAGCTCGGGACAGGGGAGGTCTGAAGCTTTCTTT
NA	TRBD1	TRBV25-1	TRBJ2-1	CASSESGQGRYNEQFF	TGTGCCAGCAGTGAATCGGGACAGGGAAGATACAATGAGCAGTTCTTC
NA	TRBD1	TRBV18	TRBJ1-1	CASSPQGQVEYTEAFF	TGTGCCAGCTCACCACAGGGACAGGTTGAGTACACTGAAGCTTTCTTT
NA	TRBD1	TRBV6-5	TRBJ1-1	CASSYNDRVGRTEAFF	TGTGCCAGCAGTTACAATGACAGGGTTGGTAGGACTGAAGCTTTCTTT
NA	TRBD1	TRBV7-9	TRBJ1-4	CASSQGQGGEKLFF	TGTGCCAGCAGCCAGGGGCAGGGGGGTGAAAAACTGTTTTTT
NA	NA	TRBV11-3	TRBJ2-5	CASSSGGLPETQYF	TGTGCCAGCAGTTCGGGGGGCCTCCCAGAGACCCAGTACTTC
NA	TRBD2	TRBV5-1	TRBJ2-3	CASRRIAGGDTQYF	TGCGCCAGCAGGCGAATAGCGGGGGGAGATACGCAGTATTTT
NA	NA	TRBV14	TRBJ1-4	CASSPSIAATNEKLFF	TGTGCCAGCAGCCCTTCGATCGCAGCAACTAATGAAAAACTGTTTTTT
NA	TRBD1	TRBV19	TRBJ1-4	CASSIQGTGESEKLFF	TGTGCCAGTAGTATTCAAGGGACAGGCGAGAGTGAAAAACTGTTTTTT
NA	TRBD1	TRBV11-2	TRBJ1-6	CASSSNGYRDSNSPLHF	TGTGCCAGCAGCTCAAATGGCTACAGGGACAGTAATTCACCCCTCCACTTT